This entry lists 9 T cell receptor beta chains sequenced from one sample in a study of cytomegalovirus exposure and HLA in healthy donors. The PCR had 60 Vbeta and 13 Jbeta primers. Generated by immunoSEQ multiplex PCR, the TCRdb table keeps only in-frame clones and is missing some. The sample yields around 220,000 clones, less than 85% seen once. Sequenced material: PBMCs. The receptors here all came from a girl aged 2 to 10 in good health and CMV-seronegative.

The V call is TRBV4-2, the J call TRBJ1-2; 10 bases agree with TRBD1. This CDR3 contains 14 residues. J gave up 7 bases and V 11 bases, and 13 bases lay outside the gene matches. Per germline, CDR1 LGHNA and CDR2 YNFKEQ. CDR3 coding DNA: TGTGCCCCCCGGGGGGACAGGGGTCTTTTTGGCTACACCTTC. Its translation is CAPRGDRGLFGYTF.

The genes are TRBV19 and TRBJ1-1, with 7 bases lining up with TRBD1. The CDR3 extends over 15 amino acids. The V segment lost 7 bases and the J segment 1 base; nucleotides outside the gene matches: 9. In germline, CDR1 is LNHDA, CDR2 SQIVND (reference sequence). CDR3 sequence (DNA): TGTGCCAGTAATCCCTGGACAGGAGCGAACACTGAAGCTTTCTTT. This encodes CASNPWTGANTEAFF. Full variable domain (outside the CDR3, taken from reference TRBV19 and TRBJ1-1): DGGITQSPKYLFRKEGQNVTLSCEQNLNHDAMYWYRQDPGQGLRLIYYSQIVNDFQKGDIAEGYSVSREKKESFPLTVTSAQKNPTAFYLCASNPWTGANTEAFFGQGTRLTVV.

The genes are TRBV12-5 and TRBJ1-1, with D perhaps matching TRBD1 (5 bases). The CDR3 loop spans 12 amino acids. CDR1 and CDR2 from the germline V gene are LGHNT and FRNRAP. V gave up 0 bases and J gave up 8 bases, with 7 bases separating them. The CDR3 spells CASGLVQAEAFF. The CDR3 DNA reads TGTGCTAGTGGTTTGGTACAGGCGGAAGCTTTCTTT.

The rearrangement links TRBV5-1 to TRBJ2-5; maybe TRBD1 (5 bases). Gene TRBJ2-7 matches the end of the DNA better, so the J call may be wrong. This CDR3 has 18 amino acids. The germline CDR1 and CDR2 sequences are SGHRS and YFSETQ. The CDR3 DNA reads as TGCGCCAGCAGCCAAACCCTAAATTATCGACAGTCTACCTACGAGCAGTACTTC. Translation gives CASSQTLNYRQSTYEQYF.

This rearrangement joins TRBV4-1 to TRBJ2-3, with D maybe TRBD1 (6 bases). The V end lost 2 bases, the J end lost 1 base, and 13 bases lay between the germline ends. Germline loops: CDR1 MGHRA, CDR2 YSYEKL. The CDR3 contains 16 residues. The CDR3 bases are TGCGCCAGCAGCCAACTACAGGGCTGGGGCACAGATACGCAGTATTTT. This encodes CASSQLQGWGTDTQYF.

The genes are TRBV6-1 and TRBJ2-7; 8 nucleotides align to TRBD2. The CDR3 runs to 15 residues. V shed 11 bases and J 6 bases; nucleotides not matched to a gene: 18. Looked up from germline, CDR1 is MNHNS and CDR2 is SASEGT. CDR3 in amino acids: CACERGGMARREQYF. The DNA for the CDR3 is TGTGCCTGTGAACGGGGGGGCATGGCTCGGCGCGAGCAGTACTTC.

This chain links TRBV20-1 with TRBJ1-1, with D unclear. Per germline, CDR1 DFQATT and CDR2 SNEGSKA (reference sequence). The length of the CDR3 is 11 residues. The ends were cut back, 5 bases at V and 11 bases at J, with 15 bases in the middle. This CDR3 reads CSAWWASRAFF. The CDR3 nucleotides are TGCAGTGCTTGGTGGGCCTCCAGGGCTTTCTTT.

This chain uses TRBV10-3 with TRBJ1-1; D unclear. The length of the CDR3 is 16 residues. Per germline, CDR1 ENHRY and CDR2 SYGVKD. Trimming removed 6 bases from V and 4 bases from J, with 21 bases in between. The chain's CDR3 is CAISVSAEGGGTEAFF. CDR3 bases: TGTGCCATCAGCGTATCAGCTGAGGGCGGTGGCACTGAAGCTTTCTTT.

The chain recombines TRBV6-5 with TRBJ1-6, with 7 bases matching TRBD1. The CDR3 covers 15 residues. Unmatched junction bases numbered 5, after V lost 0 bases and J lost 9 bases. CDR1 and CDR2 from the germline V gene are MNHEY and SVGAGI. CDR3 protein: CASSYSGQGGSPLHF. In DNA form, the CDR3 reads TGTGCCAGCAGTTACTCGGGGCAGGGGGGTTCACCCCTCCACTTT.